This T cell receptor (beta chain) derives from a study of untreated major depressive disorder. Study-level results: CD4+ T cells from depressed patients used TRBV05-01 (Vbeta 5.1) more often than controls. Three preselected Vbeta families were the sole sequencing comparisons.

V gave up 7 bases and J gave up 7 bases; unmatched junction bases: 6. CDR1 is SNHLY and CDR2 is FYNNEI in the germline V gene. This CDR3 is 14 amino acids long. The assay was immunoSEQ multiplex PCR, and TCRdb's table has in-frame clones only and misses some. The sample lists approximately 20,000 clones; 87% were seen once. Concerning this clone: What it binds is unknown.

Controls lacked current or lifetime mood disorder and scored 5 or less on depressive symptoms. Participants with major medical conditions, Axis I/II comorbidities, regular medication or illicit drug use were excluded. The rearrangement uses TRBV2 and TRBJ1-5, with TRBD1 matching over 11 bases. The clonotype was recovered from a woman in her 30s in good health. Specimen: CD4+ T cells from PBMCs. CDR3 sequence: CASTGGQGVQPQHF. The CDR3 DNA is TGTGCCAGCACCGGGGGACAGGGGGTACAGCCCCAGCATTTT. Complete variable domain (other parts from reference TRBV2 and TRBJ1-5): EPEVTQTPSHQVTQMGQEVILRCVPISNHLYFYWYRQILGQKVEFLVSFYNNEISEKSEIFDDQFSVERPDGSNFTLKIRSTKLEDSAMYFCASTGGQGVQPQHFGDGTRLSIL.